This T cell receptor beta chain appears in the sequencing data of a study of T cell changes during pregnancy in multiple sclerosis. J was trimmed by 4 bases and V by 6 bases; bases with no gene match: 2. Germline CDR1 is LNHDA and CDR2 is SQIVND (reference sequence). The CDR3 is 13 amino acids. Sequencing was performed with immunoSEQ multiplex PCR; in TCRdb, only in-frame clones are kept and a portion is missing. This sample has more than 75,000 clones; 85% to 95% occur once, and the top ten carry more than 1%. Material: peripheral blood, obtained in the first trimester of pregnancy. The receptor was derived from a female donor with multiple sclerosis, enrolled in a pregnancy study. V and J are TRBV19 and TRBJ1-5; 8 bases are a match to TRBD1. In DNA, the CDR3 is TGTGCCAGTAGCAGGGACAGGAATCAGCCCCAGCATTTT. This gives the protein CASSRDRNQPQHF.